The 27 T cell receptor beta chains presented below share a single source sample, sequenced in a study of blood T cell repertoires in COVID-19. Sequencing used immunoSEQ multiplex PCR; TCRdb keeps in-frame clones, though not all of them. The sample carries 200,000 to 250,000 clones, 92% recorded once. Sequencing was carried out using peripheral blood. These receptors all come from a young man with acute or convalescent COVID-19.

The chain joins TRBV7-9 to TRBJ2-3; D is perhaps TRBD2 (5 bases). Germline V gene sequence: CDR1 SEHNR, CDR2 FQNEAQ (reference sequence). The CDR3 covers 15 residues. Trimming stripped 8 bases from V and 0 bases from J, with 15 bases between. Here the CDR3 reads CASEYLRTSTDTQYF. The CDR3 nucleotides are TGTGCCAGCGAATACTTGCGGACTAGCACAGATACGCAGTATTTT.

The CDR3 loop reads CASRELAGEQFF. The CDR3 coding sequence is TGTGCCAGCAGAGAACTAGCGGGTGAGCAGTTCTTC. The chain uses TRBV2 and TRBJ2-1, with 9 bases identical to TRBD2. V lost 6 bases to trimming and J lost 9 bases; unmatched junction nucleotides: 3. The CDR3 has 12 amino acids. The germline V gene encodes CDR1 SNHLY and CDR2 FYNNEI.

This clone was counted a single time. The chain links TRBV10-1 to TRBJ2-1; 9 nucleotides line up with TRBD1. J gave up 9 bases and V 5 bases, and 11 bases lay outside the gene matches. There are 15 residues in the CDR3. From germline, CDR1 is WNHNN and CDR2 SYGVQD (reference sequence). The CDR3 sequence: CASSKRQGGSVEQFF. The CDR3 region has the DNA TGCGCCAGCAGTAAAAGACAGGGGGGATCGGTTGAGCAGTTCTTC.

The CDR3 DNA reads as TGTGCCAGCAGCAAAAACCGGGACGCCGGTAGCGGTCAGCCCCAGCATTTT. It codes for CASSKNRDAGSGQPQHF. This chain uses TRBV21-1 with TRBJ1-5. TRBV21-1 is flagged as a pseudogene. The CDR3 consists of 17 residues.

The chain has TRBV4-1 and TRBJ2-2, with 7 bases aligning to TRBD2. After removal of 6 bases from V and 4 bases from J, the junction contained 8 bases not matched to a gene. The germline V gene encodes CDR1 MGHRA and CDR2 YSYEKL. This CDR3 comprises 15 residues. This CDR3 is CASRRETSSTGELFF. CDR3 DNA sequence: TGCGCCAGCAGACGCGAGACTAGCTCCACCGGGGAGCTGTTTTTT.

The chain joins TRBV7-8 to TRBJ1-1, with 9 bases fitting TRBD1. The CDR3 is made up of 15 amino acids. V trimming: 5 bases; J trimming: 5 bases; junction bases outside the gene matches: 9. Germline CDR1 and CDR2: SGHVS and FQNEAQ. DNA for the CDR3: TGTGCCAGCAGCACAGGGACAGGGATAGGGACTGAAGCTTTCTTT. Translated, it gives CASSTGTGIGTEAFF.

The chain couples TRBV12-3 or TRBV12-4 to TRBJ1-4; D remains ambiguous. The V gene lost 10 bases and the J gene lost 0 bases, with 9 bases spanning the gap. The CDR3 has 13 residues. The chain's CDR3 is CATSVSTNEKLFF. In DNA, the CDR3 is TGTGCCACCTCAGTCTCAACTAATGAAAAACTGTTTTTT.

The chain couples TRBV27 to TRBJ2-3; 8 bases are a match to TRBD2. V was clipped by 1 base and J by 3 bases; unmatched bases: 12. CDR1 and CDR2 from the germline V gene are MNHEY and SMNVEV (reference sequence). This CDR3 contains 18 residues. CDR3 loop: CASSLLSGRWRGTDTQYF. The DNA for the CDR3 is TGTGCCAGCAGTTTATTAAGCGGGAGATGGCGAGGTACAGATACGCAGTATTTT.

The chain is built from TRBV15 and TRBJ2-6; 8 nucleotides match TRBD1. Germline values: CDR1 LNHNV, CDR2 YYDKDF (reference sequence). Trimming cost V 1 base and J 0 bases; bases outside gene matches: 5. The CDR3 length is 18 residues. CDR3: CATSRGQGAYSGANVLTF. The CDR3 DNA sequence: TGTGCCACCAGCAGAGGTCAGGGGGCCTACTCTGGGGCCAACGTCCTGACTTTC.

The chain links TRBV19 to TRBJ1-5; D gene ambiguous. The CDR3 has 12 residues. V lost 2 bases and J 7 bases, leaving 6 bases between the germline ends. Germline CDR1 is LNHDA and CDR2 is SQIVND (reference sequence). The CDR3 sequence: CASSIIRQPQHF. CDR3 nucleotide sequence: TGTGCCAGTAGTATAATACGGCAGCCCCAGCATTTT.

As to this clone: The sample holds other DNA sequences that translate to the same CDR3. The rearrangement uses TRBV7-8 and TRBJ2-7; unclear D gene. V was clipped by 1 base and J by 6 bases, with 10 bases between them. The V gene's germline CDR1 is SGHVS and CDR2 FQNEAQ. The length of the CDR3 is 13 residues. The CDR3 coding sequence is TGTGCCAGCAGCTTAGGTCGACGAGGCGAGCAGTACTTC. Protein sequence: CASSLGRRGEQYF.

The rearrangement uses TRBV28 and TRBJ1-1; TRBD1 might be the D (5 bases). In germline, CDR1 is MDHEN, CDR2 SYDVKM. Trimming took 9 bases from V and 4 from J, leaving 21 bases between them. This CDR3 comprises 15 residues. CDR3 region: CASGLKVGQGTEAFF. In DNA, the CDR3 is TGTGCCAGTGGATTAAAGGTGGGGCAGGGCACTGAAGCTTTCTTT.

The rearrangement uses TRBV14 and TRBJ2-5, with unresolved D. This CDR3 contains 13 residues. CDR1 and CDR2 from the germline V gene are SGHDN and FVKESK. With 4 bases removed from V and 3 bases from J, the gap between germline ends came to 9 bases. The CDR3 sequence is CASSPLLKETQYF. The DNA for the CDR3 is TGTGCCAGCAGCCCGTTACTAAAAGAGACCCAGTACTTC.

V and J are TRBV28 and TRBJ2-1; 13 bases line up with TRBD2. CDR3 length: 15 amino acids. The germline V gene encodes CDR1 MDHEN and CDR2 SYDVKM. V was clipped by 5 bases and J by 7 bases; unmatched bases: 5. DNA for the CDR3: TGTGCCAGCAGTCTTACTAGCGGGAGGGCTAATGAGCAGTTCTTC. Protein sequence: CASSLTSGRANEQFF.

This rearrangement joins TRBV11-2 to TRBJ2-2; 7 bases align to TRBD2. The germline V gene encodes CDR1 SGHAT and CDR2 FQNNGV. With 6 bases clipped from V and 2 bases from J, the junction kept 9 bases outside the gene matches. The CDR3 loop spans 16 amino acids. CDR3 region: CASSRRLAPNTGELFF. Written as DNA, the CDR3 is TGTGCCAGCAGTCGTAGACTAGCCCCTAACACCGGGGAGCTGTTTTTT.

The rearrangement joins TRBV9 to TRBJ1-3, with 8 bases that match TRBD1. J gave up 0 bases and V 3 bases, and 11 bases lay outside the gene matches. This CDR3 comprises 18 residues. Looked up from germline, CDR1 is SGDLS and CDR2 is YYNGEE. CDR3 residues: CASSGQGPATFSGNTIYF. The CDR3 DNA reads TGTGCCAGCAGCGGACAGGGGCCCGCTACCTTCTCTGGAAACACCATATATTTT.

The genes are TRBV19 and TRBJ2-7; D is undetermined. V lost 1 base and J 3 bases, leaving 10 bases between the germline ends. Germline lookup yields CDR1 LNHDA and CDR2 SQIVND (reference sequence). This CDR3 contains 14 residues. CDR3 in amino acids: CASSIVLANYEQYF. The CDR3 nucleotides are TGTGCCAGTAGTATAGTCCTGGCAAACTACGAGCAGTACTTC.

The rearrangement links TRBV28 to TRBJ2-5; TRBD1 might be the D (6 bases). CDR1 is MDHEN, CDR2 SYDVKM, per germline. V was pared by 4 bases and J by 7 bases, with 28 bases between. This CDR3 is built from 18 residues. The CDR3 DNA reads TGTGCCAGCAGTTCTCAAGGACAGCCCCGGGCCCCAAGAGGGACCCAGTACTTC. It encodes CASSSQGQPRAPRGTQYF.

The CDR3 here is CATSGPAGTKEETQYF. Here the CDR3 DNA reads TGTGCCACCAGTGGTCCCGCCGGGACTAAGGAAGAGACCCAGTACTTC. This rearrangement joins TRBV24-1 to TRBJ2-5; 7 nucleotides match TRBD2. Germline-derived CDR1 and CDR2 are KGHDR and SFDVKD. After removal of 5 bases from V and 3 bases from J, the junction contained 11 bases not matched to a gene. The CDR3 is 16 amino acids.

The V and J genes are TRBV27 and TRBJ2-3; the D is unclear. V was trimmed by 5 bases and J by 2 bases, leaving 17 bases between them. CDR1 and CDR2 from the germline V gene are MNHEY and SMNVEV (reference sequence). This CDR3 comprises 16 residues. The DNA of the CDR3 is TGTGCCAGCAGTCCGCCGCGAGGTTCTCCCACAGATACGCAGTATTTT. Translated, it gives CASSPPRGSPTDTQYF.

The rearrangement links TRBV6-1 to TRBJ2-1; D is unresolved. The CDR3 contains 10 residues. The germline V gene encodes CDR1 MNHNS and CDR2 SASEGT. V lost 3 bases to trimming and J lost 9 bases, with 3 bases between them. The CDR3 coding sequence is TGTGCCAGCAGTGAGGCTGAGCAGTTCTTC. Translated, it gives CASSEAEQFF.

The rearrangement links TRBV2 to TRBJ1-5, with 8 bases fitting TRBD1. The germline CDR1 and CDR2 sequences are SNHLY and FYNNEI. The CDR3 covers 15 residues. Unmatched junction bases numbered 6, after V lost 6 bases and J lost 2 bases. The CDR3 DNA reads TGTGCCAGCAGCAGACAGGGGATCGGCAATCAGCCCCAGCATTTT. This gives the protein CASSRQGIGNQPQHF.

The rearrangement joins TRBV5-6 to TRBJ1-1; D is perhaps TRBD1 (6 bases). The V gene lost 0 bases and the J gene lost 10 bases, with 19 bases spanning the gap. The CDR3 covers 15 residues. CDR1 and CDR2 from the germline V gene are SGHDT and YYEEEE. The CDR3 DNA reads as TGTGCCAGCAGCTTGGCCCTTCAGGGGTCCCAGTCAGCTTTCTTT. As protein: CASSLALQGSQSAFF.

The CDR3 here is CASSPSRDRGKEQFF. The DNA of the CDR3 is TGTGCCAGCTCACCATCCCGGGACAGGGGGAAGGAGCAGTTCTTC. This chain uses TRBV18 with TRBJ2-1, with TRBD1 identical over 11 bases. The trim removed 2 bases at V and 10 bases at J, leaving 7 bases unmatched. Germline V gene sequence: CDR1 KGHSH, CDR2 LQKENI. CDR3 length equals 15 residues.

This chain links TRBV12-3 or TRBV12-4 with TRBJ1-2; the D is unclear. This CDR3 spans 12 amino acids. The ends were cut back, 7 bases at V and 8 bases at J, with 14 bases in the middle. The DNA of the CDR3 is TGTGCCAGCACGCCCCTCCGGGTCGGCTACACCTTC. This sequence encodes CASTPLRVGYTF.

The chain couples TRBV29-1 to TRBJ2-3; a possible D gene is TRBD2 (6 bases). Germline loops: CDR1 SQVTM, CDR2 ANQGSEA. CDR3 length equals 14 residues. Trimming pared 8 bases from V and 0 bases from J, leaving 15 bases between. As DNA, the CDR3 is TGCAGCCCGACCCGGAGGGCTAGCACAGATACGCAGTATTTT. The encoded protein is CSPTRRASTDTQYF.

Written as DNA, the CDR3 is TGTGCCAGCAGAGCACAGGGGGATCAGCCCCAGCATTTT. This sequence encodes CASRAQGDQPQHF. V gene TRBV7-8 combines with J gene TRBJ1-5; 8 bases match TRBD1. The V gene end was trimmed by 6 bases and the J gene end by 5 bases; junction bases not matched to a gene: 3. The CDR3 consists of 13 residues. Per the germline V gene, CDR1 is SGHVS and CDR2 is FQNEAQ.